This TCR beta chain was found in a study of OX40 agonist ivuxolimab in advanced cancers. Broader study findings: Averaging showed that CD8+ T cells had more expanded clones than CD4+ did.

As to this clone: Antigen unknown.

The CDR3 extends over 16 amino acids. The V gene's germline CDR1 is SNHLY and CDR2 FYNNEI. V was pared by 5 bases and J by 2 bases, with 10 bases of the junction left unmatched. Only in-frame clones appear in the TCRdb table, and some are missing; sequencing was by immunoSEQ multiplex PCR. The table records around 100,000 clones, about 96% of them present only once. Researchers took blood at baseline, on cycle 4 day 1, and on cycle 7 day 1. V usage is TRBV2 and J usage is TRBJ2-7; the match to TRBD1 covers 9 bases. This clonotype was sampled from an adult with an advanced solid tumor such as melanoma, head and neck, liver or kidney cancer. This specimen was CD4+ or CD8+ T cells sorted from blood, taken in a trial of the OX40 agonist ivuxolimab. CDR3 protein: CASSRGTGSRPYEQYF. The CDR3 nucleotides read TGTGCCAGCAGTAGAGGGACAGGGTCTCGTCCCTACGAGCAGTACTTC.